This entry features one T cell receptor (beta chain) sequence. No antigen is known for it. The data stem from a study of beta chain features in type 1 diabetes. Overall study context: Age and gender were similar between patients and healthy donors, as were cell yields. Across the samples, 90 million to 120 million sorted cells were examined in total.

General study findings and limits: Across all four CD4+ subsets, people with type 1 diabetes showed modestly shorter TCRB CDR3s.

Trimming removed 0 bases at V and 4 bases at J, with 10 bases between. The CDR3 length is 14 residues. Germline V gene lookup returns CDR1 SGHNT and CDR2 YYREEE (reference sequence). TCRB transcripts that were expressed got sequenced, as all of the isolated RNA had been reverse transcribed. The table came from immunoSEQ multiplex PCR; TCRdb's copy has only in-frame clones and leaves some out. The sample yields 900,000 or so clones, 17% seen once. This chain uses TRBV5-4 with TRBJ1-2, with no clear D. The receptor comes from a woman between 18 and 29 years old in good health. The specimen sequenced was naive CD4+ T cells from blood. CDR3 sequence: CASSLAVGTYGYTF. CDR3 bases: TGTGCCAGCAGCTTGGCCGTAGGTACCTATGGCTACACCTTC.